These 3 T cell receptor beta chains were sequenced from one sample in a study of early T cells in non-severe SARS-CoV-2 infection. TCRdb passed the 5' RACE reads through MiXCR, listing each CDR3 protein once. The repertoire holds about 71,000 distinct CDR3 sequences, 13% to 15% seen once, with about 4% in the top ten. The input for sequencing was whole blood, taken at baseline. Receptor source: an adult who was a healthcare worker with PCR-confirmed SARS-CoV-2 infection or an uninfected control (not recorded which).

This clonotype was seen many times. The rearrangement links TRBV18 to TRBJ2-7; TRBD2 is a possible D gene (5 bases). CDR1 is KGHSH and CDR2 is LQKENI in the germline V gene. The CDR3 is 15 residues long. V lost 2 bases and J 5 bases, leaving 16 bases between the germline ends. The DNA of the CDR3 is TGTGCCAGCTCACCAGGGCAGGAGAGGGCCAACGAGCAGTACTTC. Its protein product is CASSPGQERANEQYF.

The table lists this clonotype with a few counts. The V gene is TRBV5-1, the J gene TRBJ1-4, with 7 bases identical to TRBD1. V gave up 4 bases and J gave up 0 bases; unmatched junction bases: 15. Germline loops: CDR1 SGHRS, CDR2 YFSETQ. The CDR3 is 19 amino acids. CDR3 residues: CASSLNRGGGLATNEKLFF. The DNA of the CDR3 is TGCGCCAGCAGCCTGAACAGGGGTGGAGGACTTGCAACTAATGAAAAACTGTTTTTT.

On this clonotype itself: This clone may be a read error of a much larger clone one base away. This sequence joins TRBV9 and TRBJ2-2; D uncertain. Germline loops: CDR1 SGDLS, CDR2 YYNGEE. This CDR3 has 15 residues. DNA for the CDR3: TGTACCAGCAGCCCGACGGGCCCTGGTGCGGGGGAGCTGTTTTTT. Its protein product is CTSSPTGPGAGELFF.